Following are 7 T cell receptor beta chains from one sample sequenced in a study of T cells after posttransplantation cyclophosphamide. TCRdb's table, derived via immunoSEQ multiplex PCR, lists solely in-frame clones and lacks some. The table includes around 66,000 clones, 93% detected once. Material: PBMCs. These TCRs come from a woman in her 30s in good health and a related stem cell transplant donor.

The chain has TRBV11-2 and TRBJ2-7; tentative D call: TRBD1 (6 bases). CDR1 and CDR2 from the germline V gene are SGHAT and FQNNGV. V was cut by 6 bases and J by 0 bases, with 15 bases left in between. This CDR3 is built from 15 residues. The CDR3 bases are TGTGCCAGCAGTCCTATCAGGGGTGACTCCTACGAGCAGTACTTC. Protein sequence: CASSPIRGDSYEQYF.

The chain couples TRBV29-1 to TRBJ2-7; either TRBD1 or TRBD2 may supply D (5 bases each). Germline assignment: CDR1 SQVTM and CDR2 ANQGSEA. This CDR3 region has 16 residues. Trimming pared 7 bases from V and 0 bases from J, leaving 22 bases between. CDR3 amino acids: CSAIAYWGTASYEQYF. The CDR3 nucleotides are TGCAGCGCGATAGCCTATTGGGGGACGGCCTCCTACGAGCAGTACTTC.

The chain employs TRBV6-5 and TRBJ1-2; TRBD1 matches at 7 bases. V lost 5 bases, J lost 2 bases, and 5 bases stayed unmatched. The CDR3 has 14 residues. The germline CDR1 and CDR2 sequences are MNHEY and SVGAGI. The CDR3 nucleotides are TGTGCCAGCAGTCCCCGGGGACAGAACTATGGCTACACCTTC. It yields the protein CASSPRGQNYGYTF.

The gene calls are TRBV7-2 and TRBJ2-2, with 8 positions matching TRBD1. J lost 6 bases, V lost 1 base, and 4 bases had no gene match. Germline CDR1 and CDR2: SGHTA and FQGNSA. CDR3 length: 15 residues. The CDR3 reads CASSLVLRGPGELFF. CDR3 nucleotide sequence: TGTGCCAGCAGCTTAGTGCTCAGGGGGCCCGGGGAGCTGTTTTTT.

The chain has TRBV13 and TRBJ2-7; no firm D call. The germline V and J ends were trimmed by 1 base and 0 bases, with 7 bases remaining between them. Germline CDR1 is PRHDT and CDR2 is FYEKMQ (reference sequence). The CDR3 loop spans 14 amino acids. As DNA, the CDR3 is TGTGCCAGCAGCTTAGATAGGAGCTCCTACGAGCAGTACTTC. This sequence encodes CASSLDRSSYEQYF.

This clone showed up just once. The chain combines TRBV18 with TRBJ1-6; D ambiguous. The germline gives CDR1 KGHSH, CDR2 LQKENI. V lost 2 bases and J lost 8, with 10 bases in between. The length of the CDR3 is 14 residues. CDR3 DNA: TGTGCCAGCTCACCATCCGGGTCCGATTCACCCCTCCACTTT. This translates into CASSPSGSDSPLHF.

The chain carries TRBV28 and TRBJ2-2; D might be TRBD2 (5 bases). V lost 4 bases and J 8 bases, leaving 11 bases between the germline ends. The length of the CDR3 is 13 residues. CDR1 is MDHEN, CDR2 SYDVKM, per germline. CDR3 DNA: TGTGCCAGCAGTTGGATCAGAGGGGGGGAGCTGTTTTTT. Amino acids: CASSWIRGGELFF.